The 9 T cell receptor beta chains below all came from one sample that was sequenced in a study of T cell responses to AZD1222 COVID-19 vaccine. Profiling relied on immunoSEQ multiplex PCR, and the TCRdb table lists in-frame clones only, not all of them. The sample has under 70,000 clones, about 90% seen once; the top ten hold over 12%. Sequenced material: peripheral blood, taken on day 0 of AZD1222 vaccination. Source of these receptors: an adult in good health.

This chain uses TRBV19 with TRBJ1-1; perhaps TRBD1 as D (6 bases). V lost 3 bases and J 5 bases, leaving 13 bases between the germline ends. The CDR3 is 14 amino acids. The germline V gene encodes CDR1 LNHDA and CDR2 SQIVND (reference sequence). In nucleotides, the CDR3 is TGTGCCAGTAGTATTCGAAGGGGGGATACTGAAGCTTTCTTT. The encoded protein is CASSIRRGDTEAFF.

This clone was seen just once. The chain is built from TRBV9 and TRBJ2-7; 8 bases map to TRBD1. V lost 4 bases to trimming and J lost 6 bases; unmatched junction nucleotides: 9. The CDR3 runs to 14 residues. Germline CDR1 is SGDLS and CDR2 is YYNGEE. In nucleotides, the CDR3 is TGTGCCAGCAGCAAGGACAGGGCGGGTGGCGAGCAGTACTTC. Encoded protein: CASSKDRAGGEQYF.

This chain uses TRBV29-1 with TRBJ2-3, with TRBD2 matching over 8 bases. There are 15 residues in the CDR3. V shed 4 bases, J shed 4 bases, and the junction held 10 bases outside the gene matches. Germline V gives CDR1 SQVTM, CDR2 ANQGSEA. The CDR3 sequence: CSVGRVAGTPDTQYF. The CDR3 DNA reads TGCAGCGTTGGCCGGGTAGCGGGAACCCCAGATACGCAGTATTTT.

This clone was seen only once. The V call is TRBV5-1, the J call TRBJ2-1; possibly TRBD2 for D (5 bases). V was clipped by 2 bases and J by 0 bases, with 9 bases between them. Germline V gene sequence: CDR1 SGHRS, CDR2 YFSETQ. The length of the CDR3 is 15 residues. This CDR3 is CASSLAVSSYNEQFF. CDR3 sequence (DNA): TGCGCCAGCAGCTTAGCGGTAAGCTCCTACAATGAGCAGTTCTTC. Based on the CDR3 plus reference TRBV5-1 and TRBJ2-1, the full variable domain is KAGVTQTPRYLIKTRGQQVTLSCSPISGHRSVSWYQQTPGQGLQFLFEYFSETQRNKGNFPGRFSGRQFSNSRSEMNVSTLELGDSALYLCASSLAVSSYNEQFFGPGTRLTVL.

This clone appeared once. The chain has TRBV2 and TRBJ2-1; D gene unclear. CDR1 SNHLY and CDR2 FYNNEI come from the germline V gene. The CDR3 sequence is 15 residues long. V shed 6 bases and J shed 0 bases, with 12 bases lying between them. The CDR3 DNA is TGTGCCAGCAGGCCGACATCTAGCTCCTACAATGAGCAGTTCTTC. This sequence encodes CASRPTSSSYNEQFF. The full variable domain, rest sourced from reference TRBV2 and TRBJ2-1, is EPEVTQTPSHQVTQMGQEVILRCVPISNHLYFYWYRQILGQKVEFLVSFYNNEISEKSEIFDDQFSVERPDGSNFTLKIRSTKLEDSAMYFCASRPTSSSYNEQFFGPGTRLTVL.

This chain joins TRBV19 and TRBJ2-1, with 7 bases that match TRBD1. Germline V CDR1 and CDR2: LNHDA, SQIVND (reference sequence). The CDR3 length is 15 residues. After removal of 5 bases from V and 5 bases from J, the junction contained 9 bases not matched to a gene. This chain's CDR3 is CASSPRQGINNEQFF. The CDR3 DNA reads TGTGCCAGTAGTCCCCGACAGGGTATCAACAATGAGCAGTTCTTC.

The chain recombines TRBV5-8 with TRBJ2-5; D tentatively fits TRBD1 or TRBD2 (6 bases each). In germline, CDR1 is SGHTS, CDR2 YDEGEE. Trimming pared 2 bases from V and 3 bases from J, leaving 17 bases between. The length of the CDR3 is 16 residues. CDR3 in amino acids: CASSLRGGPRKETQYF. The CDR3 DNA is TGTGCCAGCAGCTTAAGAGGGGGGCCGAGAAAAGAGACCCAGTACTTC. Drawing the rest from reference TRBV5-8 and TRBJ2-5, the complete variable domain is EAGVTQSPTHLIKTRGQQATLRCSPISGHTSVYWYQQALGLGLQFLLWYDEGEERNRGNFPPRFSGRQFPNYSSELNVNALELEDSALYLCASSLRGGPRKETQYFGPGTRLLVL.

This clone has just one count. V gene TRBV19 combines with J gene TRBJ1-2; no clear D. Germline V CDR1 and CDR2: LNHDA, SQIVND (reference sequence). The length of the CDR3 is 15 residues. The V end was cut by 4 bases, the J end by 2 bases, with 14 bases between. The CDR3 is CASSRADLSNYGYTF. CDR3 bases: TGTGCCAGTAGTAGAGCTGATCTAAGCAACTATGGCTACACCTTC.

The rearrangement links TRBV5-5 to TRBJ2-7; 9 bases agree with TRBD1. This CDR3 comprises 14 residues. Germline V lookup: CDR1 SGHKS, CDR2 YYEKEE (reference sequence). Losses at the gene ends were 0 bases for V and 2 bases for J; bases not matched to a gene: 0. The CDR3, as DNA: TGTGCCAGCAGCTTGGGGACAGGGGCCTACGAGCAGTACTTC. Protein sequence: CASSLGTGAYEQYF. Together with reference TRBV5-5 and TRBJ2-7, the CDR3 gives the full variable domain: DAGVTQSPTHLIKTRGQQVTLRCSPISGHKSVSWYQQVLGQGPQFIFQYYEKEERGRGNFPDRFSARQFPNYSSELNVNALLLGDSALYLCASSLGTGAYEQYFGPGTRLTVT.